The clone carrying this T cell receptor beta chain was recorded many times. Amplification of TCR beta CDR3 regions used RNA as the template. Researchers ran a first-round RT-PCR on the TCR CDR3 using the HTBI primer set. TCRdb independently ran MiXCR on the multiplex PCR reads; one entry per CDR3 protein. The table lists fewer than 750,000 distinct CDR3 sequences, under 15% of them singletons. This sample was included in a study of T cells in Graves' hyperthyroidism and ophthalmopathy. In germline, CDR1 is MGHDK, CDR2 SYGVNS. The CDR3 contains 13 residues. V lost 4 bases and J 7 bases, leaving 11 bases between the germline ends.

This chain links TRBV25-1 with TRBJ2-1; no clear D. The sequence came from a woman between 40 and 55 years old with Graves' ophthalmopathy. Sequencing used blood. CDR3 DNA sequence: TGTGCCAGCAGTGGGGGAAGTCGGAATGAGCAGTTCTTC. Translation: CASSGGSRNEQFF.